This T cell receptor (beta chain) appears in the sequencing data of a study of regulatory dendritic cells for organ transplantation. Details on this clone: The target antigen is unknown.

CFSE-labeled sorted T cells met regulatory or mature dendritic cells for under 6 days. Germline CDR1 is MDHEN and CDR2 is SYDVKM. The CDR3 runs 14 residues. Trimming at V came to 5 bases and at J to 8 bases, leaving 8 bases not matched to a gene. Repertoires were generated with immunoSEQ multiplex PCR, while TCRdb's copy carries only in-frame clones and drops some. The table lists 15,000 to 20,000 clones, around 79% of them singletons. This chain links TRBV28 with TRBJ2-4; TRBD1 agrees at 8 bases. This receptor was obtained from a human donor in good health. Material for sequencing was memory CD4+ T cells from blood cultured with regulatory dendritic cells. Subset denoted: CD45RO+ memory T cells. CDR3 nucleotides: TGTGCCAGCAGTCGGACAGGGCGTTTGGACATTCAGTACTTC. Residues: CASSRTGRLDIQYF. The full variable domain, rest sourced from reference TRBV28 and TRBJ2-4, is DVKVTQSSRYLVKRTGEKVFLECVQDMDHENMFWYRQDPGLGLRLIYFSYDVKMKEKGDIPEGYSVSREKKERFSLILESASTNQTSMYLCASSRTGRLDIQYFGAGTRLSVL.